What follows describes a single T cell receptor beta chain. Its matching antigen is unknown. Criteria for exclusion of patients were uncontrolled infection, other autoimmune disease, pregnancy or lactation. Clinical symptoms, serum thyroxine, TRAb, thyroid ultrasound and orbital computed tomography informed diagnoses. The data belong to a study of T cells in Graves' hyperthyroidism and ophthalmopathy. Regarding the study as a whole: Ophthalmopathy, as predicted by the model, came a median about six months after the prediction. Stable hyperthyroidism and ophthalmopathy were separated using 13 V-J signatures.

TCR beta CDR3 regions were amplified from RNA transcripts. When the TCR CDR3 underwent first-round RT-PCR, the HTBI primer set was used. MiXCR was run by TCRdb on the multiplex PCR reads, yielding one entry per CDR3 protein. The sample shows approximately 410,000 distinct CDR3 sequences, approximately 15% of them seen only once. This TCR came from a woman between 18 and 29 years old with Graves' hyperthyroidism. Sequenced: blood.

The CDR3 reads CASSLVPGGLYGYTF. In DNA form, the CDR3 reads TGCGCCAGCAGCTTGGTCCCGGGAGGACTCTATGGCTACACCTTC. The chain combines TRBV5-1 with TRBJ1-2; D remains ambiguous. This CDR3 has 15 residues. Germline CDR1 SGHRS, CDR2 YFSETQ. Trimming took 0 bases from V and 4 from J, leaving 13 bases between them. Together with reference TRBV5-1 and TRBJ1-2, the CDR3 gives the full variable domain: KAGVTQTPRYLIKTRGQQVTLSCSPISGHRSVSWYQQTPGQGLQFLFEYFSETQRNKGNFPGRFSGRQFSNSRSEMNVSTLELGDSALYLCASSLVPGGLYGYTFGSGTRLTVV.